Presented here are 17 T cell receptor beta chains from one specimen sequenced in a study of identical twins. Using its own MiXCR run on the 5' RACE reads, TCRdb lists one record per CDR3 protein. This sample has hundreds of thousands of distinct CDR3 sequences; roughly 18% occur once, and the top ten carry less than 15%. These data were also reused for a study on T cells expressing NK-cell markers.

Sequencing was performed on PBMCs. These receptors all come from a woman between 18 and 30 years old in good health.

This clonotype was observed a few times. V and J are TRBV4-3 and TRBJ1-2, with a tentative D call TRBD1 (6 bases). The CDR3 spans 15 residues. CDR1 is LGHNA, CDR2 YSLEER, per germline. Trimming shortened V by 2 bases and J by 8 bases, and 18 bases separated the two germline ends. CDR3: CASSQLEGGSRGYTF. Here the CDR3 DNA reads TGCGCCAGCAGCCAATTGGAGGGGGGATCTAGGGGCTACACCTTC.

This clonotype has more than one count but fewer than ten. This chain uses TRBV11-2 with TRBJ1-2; D call uncertain. Trimming took 1 base from V and 0 from J, leaving 6 bases between them. The CDR3 extends over 14 amino acids. Germline V gene lookup returns CDR1 SGHAT and CDR2 FQNNGV. Here the CDR3 DNA reads TGTGCCAGCAGCTTAGGTCCGACTAACTATGGCTACACCTTC. The encoded protein is CASSLGPTNYGYTF.

This clonotype was observed a few times. V and J are TRBV20-1 and TRBJ2-5; possibly TRBD2 for D (7 bases). The CDR3 extends over 14 amino acids. Trimming left V 5 bases short and J 5 bases short, with 18 bases between. The germline gives CDR1 DFQATT, CDR2 SNEGSKA (reference sequence). The CDR3 protein is CSAPRRGGVETQYF. DNA for the CDR3: TGCAGTGCTCCCCGGAGGGGGGGCGTCGAGACCCAGTACTTC.

This clonotype was recorded a few times. CDR3 bases: TGTGCCAGCAGTTATAGGCGGGCCGACACAGATACGCAGTATTTT. This translates into CASSYRRADTDTQYF. The V gene is TRBV6-5, the J gene TRBJ2-3; possibly TRBD2 for D (5 bases). The V gene lost 3 bases and the J gene lost 2 bases, with 12 bases spanning the gap. Germline loops: CDR1 MNHEY, CDR2 SVGAGI. This CDR3 comprises 15 residues.

CDR3 DNA sequence: TGCGCCAGCAATCAGGGGGCAGCGGCTTATACGCAGTATTTT. As protein: CASNQGAAAYTQYF. The chain combines TRBV5-1 with TRBJ2-3, with 8 bases aligning to TRBD1. This CDR3 is 14 amino acids long. CDR1 is SGHRS, CDR2 YFSETQ, per germline. Losses at the gene ends were 6 bases for V and 7 bases for J; bases not matched to a gene: 10.

The rearrangement joins TRBV20-1 to TRBJ1-1; 8 bases fit TRBD1. The V gene's germline CDR1 is DFQATT and CDR2 SNEGSKA (reference sequence). This CDR3 is 13 amino acids long. The junction had 10 bases not matched to a gene; V was cut back by 6 bases and J by 7 bases. CDR3 sequence reads: CSASQDRGFEAFF. The CDR3 DNA sequence: TGCAGTGCCAGCCAAGACAGGGGATTTGAAGCTTTCTTT.

This clonotype was detected only once. J is TRBJ2-3 and V is TRBV7-2, with 13 bases matching TRBD2. CDR1 and CDR2 (germline): SGHTA, FQGNSA. The CDR3 is made up of 16 amino acids. J gave up 4 bases and V 5 bases, and 6 bases lay outside the gene matches. Here the CDR3 reads CASSPQLAGGSDTQYF. In nucleotides, the CDR3 is TGTGCCAGCAGCCCCCAACTAGCGGGAGGGTCAGATACGCAGTATTTT. Based on the CDR3 plus reference TRBV7-2 and TRBJ2-3, the full variable domain is GAGVSQSPSNKVTEKGKDVELRCDPISGHTALYWYRQSLGQGLEFLIYFQGNSAPDKSGLPSDRFSAERTGGSVSTLTIQRTQQEDSAVYLCASSPQLAGGSDTQYFGPGTRLTVL.

The sample holds a few counts of this clonotype. The chain has TRBV11-2 and TRBJ2-3; D is uncertain. CDR3 length: 12 amino acids. Trimming stripped 3 bases from V and 8 bases from J, with 9 bases between. Germline-derived CDR1 and CDR2 are SGHAT and FQNNGV. The CDR3 region has the DNA TGTGCCAGCAGCTTTACTACTTCTACGCAGTATTTT. Its protein product is CASSFTTSTQYF.

The chain is built from TRBV7-9 and TRBJ2-3, with 9 bases fitting TRBD2. V dropped 4 bases and J dropped 2; count of bases not matched to a gene: 7. Germline assignment: CDR1 SEHNR and CDR2 FQNEAQ (reference sequence). The CDR3 totals 16 residues. CDR3 amino acids: CASSSPSGRTTDTQYF. In DNA, the CDR3 is TGTGCCAGCAGCTCCCCCAGCGGGAGGACCACAGATACGCAGTATTTT.

A few counts support this clonotype. The chain carries TRBV7-9 and TRBJ2-5; no clear D gene. Germline values: CDR1 SEHNR, CDR2 FQNEAQ (reference sequence). Trimming shortened V by 1 base and J by 5 bases, and 17 bases separated the two germline ends. This CDR3 comprises 16 residues. The DNA of the CDR3 is TGTGCCAGCAGCTTAGTCGATGAGTCCCTGGGGGAGACCCAGTACTTC. Protein sequence: CASSLVDESLGETQYF.

This chain joins TRBV12-3 or TRBV12-4 and TRBJ2-2; TRBD2 agrees at 7 bases. After removal of 6 bases from V and 5 bases from J, the junction contained 9 bases not matched to a gene. This CDR3 is 15 amino acids long. CDR3 sequence: CASRLSGAGTGELFF. The CDR3 coding sequence is TGTGCCAGCAGACTCTCGGGAGCGGGGACCGGGGAGCTGTTTTTT.

The J gene is TRBJ2-1, the V gene TRBV5-1; D is perhaps TRBD1 (6 bases). The CDR3 spans 15 residues. CDR1 and CDR2 from the germline V gene are SGHRS and YFSETQ. The V and J ends lost 3 bases and 2 bases respectively, with 12 bases between them. CDR3: CASSSGVRTYNEQFF. The CDR3 DNA reads as TGCGCCAGCAGCTCAGGGGTTCGCACCTACAATGAGCAGTTCTTC.

The V call is TRBV12-3 or TRBV12-4, the J call TRBJ1-1; 7 bases match TRBD1. V shed 6 bases and J 3 bases; nucleotides not matched to a gene: 10. This CDR3 contains 15 residues. The DNA for the CDR3 is TGTGCCAGCAGGAGATACAGGGGCGTATACACTGAAGCTTTCTTT. As protein: CASRRYRGVYTEAFF.

The chain is built from TRBV5-1 and TRBJ2-1; D not certain. Germline V gene lookup returns CDR1 SGHRS and CDR2 YFSETQ. V lost 2 bases to trimming and J lost 2 bases, with 11 bases between them. This CDR3 comprises 15 residues. The CDR3 DNA reads as TGCGCCAGCAGCTTATATCGGTCTACCTACAATGAGCAGTTCTTC. Protein: CASSLYRSTYNEQFF. Variable domain in full (rest from reference TRBV5-1 and TRBJ2-1): KAGVTQTPRYLIKTRGQQVTLSCSPISGHRSVSWYQQTPGQGLQFLFEYFSETQRNKGNFPGRFSGRQFSNSRSEMNVSTLELGDSALYLCASSLYRSTYNEQFFGPGTRLTVL.

V is TRBV7-2 and J is TRBJ1-1, with D possibly matching TRBD1 (5 bases). Germline loops: CDR1 SGHTA, CDR2 FQGNSA. Trimming removed 1 base from V and 11 bases from J, with 8 bases in between. The CDR3 runs to 11 residues. DNA for the CDR3: TGTGCCAGCAGCTTAGACCAGGGTGCTTTCTTT. Its protein product is CASSLDQGAFF.

V is TRBV4-3 and J is TRBJ1-1; D is undetermined. CDR1 and CDR2 (germline): LGHNA, YSLEER. The length of the CDR3 is 15 residues. V was pared by 0 bases and J by 1 base, with 9 bases between. The CDR3 loop reads CASSQDLDRNTEAFF. As DNA, the CDR3 is TGCGCCAGCAGCCAAGATCTAGATAGGAACACTGAAGCTTTCTTT.

This clonotype was observed a handful of times. The chain couples TRBV10-2 to TRBJ1-1, with D maybe TRBD1 (6 bases). This CDR3 spans 13 amino acids. Germline CDR1 reads WSHSY; CDR2 reads SAAADI. V shed 4 bases and J shed 3 bases, with 9 bases lying between them. The chain's CDR3 is CASSVRGDTEAFF. The CDR3 region has the DNA TGCGCCAGCAGTGTCAGGGGAGACACTGAAGCTTTCTTT.